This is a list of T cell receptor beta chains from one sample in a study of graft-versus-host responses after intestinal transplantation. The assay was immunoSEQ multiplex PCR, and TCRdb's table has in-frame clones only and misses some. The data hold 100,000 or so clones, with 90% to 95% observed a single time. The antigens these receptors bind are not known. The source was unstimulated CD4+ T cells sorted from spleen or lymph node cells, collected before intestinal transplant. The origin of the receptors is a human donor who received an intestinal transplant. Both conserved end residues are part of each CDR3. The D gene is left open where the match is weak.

cdr3_aa: CSVEPKDTQYF
v_call: TRBV29-1
d_call: -
j_call: TRBJ2-3

cdr3_aa: CSGQLDRTDTQYF
v_call: TRBV29-1
d_call: -
j_call: TRBJ2-3

cdr3_aa: CASSQAWTGVLGTQYF
v_call: TRBV4-1
d_call: TRBD1
j_call: TRBJ2-5

cdr3_aa: CASSLGTGAPTEAFF
v_call: TRBV7-2
d_call: TRBD1
j_call: TRBJ1-1

cdr3_aa: CASSEATASSYEQYF
v_call: TRBV28
d_call: -
j_call: -

cdr3_aa: CASSPVGQGGLIEQYF
v_call: TRBV5-1
d_call: TRBD1
j_call: TRBJ2-7

cdr3_aa: CASSSGAGNTEAFF
v_call: TRBV7-9
d_call: -
j_call: TRBJ1-1

cdr3_aa: CASSLTSDERDTQYF
v_call: TRBV18
d_call: TRBD2
j_call: TRBJ2-3

cdr3_aa: CASSFRENTGELFF
v_call: TRBV5-1
d_call: -
j_call: TRBJ2-2

cdr3_aa: CASSPRAIGELFF
v_call: TRBV18
d_call: -
j_call: TRBJ2-2

cdr3_aa: CASSLGTPANEKLFF
v_call: TRBV7-9
d_call: -
j_call: TRBJ1-4

cdr3_aa: CAISTGLAEGGYTF
v_call: TRBV10-3
d_call: -
j_call: TRBJ1-2

cdr3_aa: CASSANRGGGGYTF
v_call: TRBV14
d_call: TRBD1
j_call: TRBJ1-2

cdr3_aa: CASSYRGSMSSGNTIYF
v_call: TRBV11-2
d_call: -
j_call: TRBJ1-3

cdr3_aa: CASSEFETGPYEQYF
v_call: TRBV10-2
d_call: -
j_call: TRBJ2-7

cdr3_aa: CASSSHPGLYYEQYF
v_call: TRBV7-6
d_call: -
j_call: TRBJ2-7

cdr3_aa: CASSQARGSGLAGRGEQFF
v_call: TRBV4-1
d_call: TRBD2
j_call: TRBJ2-1

cdr3_aa: CASSGQQETQYF
v_call: TRBV10-1
d_call: TRBD1
j_call: TRBJ2-5

cdr3_aa: CASSPYPTLYEQYF
v_call: TRBV6-1
d_call: -
j_call: TRBJ2-7

cdr3_aa: CASSYSGQSNQPQHF
v_call: TRBV6-5
d_call: TRBD1
j_call: TRBJ1-5